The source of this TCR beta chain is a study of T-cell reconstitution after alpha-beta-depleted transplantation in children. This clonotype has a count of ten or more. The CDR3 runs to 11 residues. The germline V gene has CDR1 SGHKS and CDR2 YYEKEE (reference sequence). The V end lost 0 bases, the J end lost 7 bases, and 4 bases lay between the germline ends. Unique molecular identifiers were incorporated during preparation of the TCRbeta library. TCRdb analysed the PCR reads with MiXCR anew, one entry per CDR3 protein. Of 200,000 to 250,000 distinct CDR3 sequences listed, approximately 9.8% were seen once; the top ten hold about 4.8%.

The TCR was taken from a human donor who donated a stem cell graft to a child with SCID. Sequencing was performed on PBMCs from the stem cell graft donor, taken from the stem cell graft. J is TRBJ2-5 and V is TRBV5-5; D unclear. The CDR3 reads CASSLERTQYF. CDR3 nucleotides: TGTGCCAGCAGCTTGGAGAGGACCCAGTACTTC. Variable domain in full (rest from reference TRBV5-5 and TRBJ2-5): DAGVTQSPTHLIKTRGQQVTLRCSPISGHKSVSWYQQVLGQGPQFIFQYYEKEERGRGNFPDRFSARQFPNYSSELNVNALLLGDSALYLCASSLERTQYFGPGTRLLVL.